This passage covers 3 T cell receptor beta chains from one sample sequenced in a study of response to subunit inactivated influenza vaccine (dated by TCRdb to 2017 to 2018). Library preparation was by RT-PCR. Reads for this sample came from an Illumina HiSeq 2500. The raw public data were reprocessed by TCRdb itself: fastp quality trimming at Q25, MiXCR clonotype calling, in-frame beta chains only. A single entry per CDR3 protein holds the most common genes and DNA from its merged rows. For this sample there are over 400,000 distinct CDR3 sequences; 13% appear just once. Jointly, the top ten make up around 13% of the sample. The time point tag for this specimen amounts to: 45 days after influenza vaccine administration. The sequencing here drew on PBMCs from blood, taken about 40 days after vaccination. These receptors were collected from a man in his fifties who received an inactivated influenza vaccine. Donor details come from another sample of the same person, matched by shared clones.

This chain uses TRBV11-2 with TRBJ2-4; 12 bases map to TRBD1. Germline values: CDR1 SGHAT, CDR2 FQNNGV. V shed 4 bases and J 4 bases; nucleotides not matched to a gene: 8. The CDR3 length is 17 residues. The CDR3 loop reads CASSSLRDRGLKNIQYF. The CDR3 DNA sequence: TGTGCCAGCAGCTCCCTCCGGGACAGGGGGCTTAAAAACATTCAGTACTTC.

V gene TRBV7-8 combines with J gene TRBJ1-4; D call uncertain. Per germline, CDR1 SGHVS and CDR2 FQNEAQ. This CDR3 has 14 residues. The ends were cut back, 5 bases at V and 5 bases at J, with 12 bases in the middle. CDR3 sequence reads: CASSPWVLNEKLFF. CDR3 nucleotides: TGTGCCAGCAGCCCATGGGTCTTGAATGAAAAACTGTTTTTT.

The chain uses TRBV7-2 and TRBJ2-2; D not resolved. Germline CDR1 and CDR2: SGHTA and FQGNSA. CDR3 length equals 14 residues. Deletions cut 5 bases from V and 8 bases from J, with 15 bases between. CDR3 in amino acids: CASSIGPVQGELFF. The CDR3 DNA sequence: TGTGCCAGCAGCATAGGACCGGTACAAGGGGAGCTGTTTTTT.